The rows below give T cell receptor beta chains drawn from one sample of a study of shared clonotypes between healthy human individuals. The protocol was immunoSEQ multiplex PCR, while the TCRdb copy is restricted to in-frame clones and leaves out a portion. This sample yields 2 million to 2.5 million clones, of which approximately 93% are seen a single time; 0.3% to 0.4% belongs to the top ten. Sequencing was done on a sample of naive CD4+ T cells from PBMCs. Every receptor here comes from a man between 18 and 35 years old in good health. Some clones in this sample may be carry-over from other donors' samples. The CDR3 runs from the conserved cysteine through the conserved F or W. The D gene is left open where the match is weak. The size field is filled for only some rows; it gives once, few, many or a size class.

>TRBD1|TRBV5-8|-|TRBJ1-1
CASSQPDRVNTEAFF
TGTGCCAGCAGCCAGCCGGACAGGGTGAACACTGAAGCTTTCTTT
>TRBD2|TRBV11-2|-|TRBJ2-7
CASSRTSGSIYEQYF
TGTGCCAGCAGCCGGACTAGCGGGAGTATCTACGAGCAGTACTTC
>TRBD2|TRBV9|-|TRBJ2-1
CASSLPGLAGGNEQFF
TGTGCCAGCAGCCTCCCTGGCCTAGCGGGAGGGAATGAGCAGTTCTTC
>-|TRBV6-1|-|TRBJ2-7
CASSGEGVQYF
TGTGCCAGCAGTGGTGAGGGCGTTCAGTACTTC
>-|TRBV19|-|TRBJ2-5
CASSIGRSEYQETQYF
TGTGCCAGTAGTATTGGTCGTTCAGAGTATCAAGAGACCCAGTACTTC
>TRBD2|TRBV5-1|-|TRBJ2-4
CASSLGLAGDIQYF
TGCGCCAGCAGCTTGGGACTAGCGGGAGACATTCAGTACTTC
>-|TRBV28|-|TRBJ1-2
CASSLIGQNYGYTF
TGTGCCAGCAGTCTTATCGGACAAAACTATGGCTACACCTTC
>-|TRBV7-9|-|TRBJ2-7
CASSWRDYEQYF
TGTGCCAGCAGCTGGAGGGATTACGAGCAGTACTTC
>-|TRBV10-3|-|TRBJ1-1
CAIRDDTYSNTEAFF
TGTGCCATCAGGGACGACACCTACTCGAACACTGAAGCTTTCTTT
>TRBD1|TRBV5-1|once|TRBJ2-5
CASSSRQGQETQYF
TGCGCCAGCAGCTCTCGACAGGGACAAGAGACCCAGTACTTC
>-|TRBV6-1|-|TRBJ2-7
CASTGEAYEQYF
TGTGCCAGCACGGGGGAAGCCTACGAGCAGTACTTC
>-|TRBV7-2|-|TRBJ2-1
CASSLVSSHNEQFF
TGTGCCAGCAGCTTAGTAAGTAGCCACAATGAGCAGTTCTTC
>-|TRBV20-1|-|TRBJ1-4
CSARDEKLFF
TGCAGTGCTAGGGATGAAAAACTGTTTTTT
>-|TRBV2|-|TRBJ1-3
CASRTSGNTIYF
TGTGCCAGCCGGACCTCTGGAAACACCATATATTTT
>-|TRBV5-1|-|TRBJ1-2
CASSLEGGYYGYTF
TGCGCCAGCAGCTTGGAAGGGGGTTACTATGGCTACACCTTC
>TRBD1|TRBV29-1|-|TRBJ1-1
CSVAGTGFVFF
TGCAGCGTTGCCGGGACAGGGTTCGTTTTCTTT
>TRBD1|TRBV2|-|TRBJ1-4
CATKTGLNEKLFF
TGTGCCACTAAGACAGGGTTGAACGAAAAACTGTTTTTT
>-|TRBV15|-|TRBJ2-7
CATSRGRDSWQYF
TGTGCCACCAGCAGAGGGCGGGACTCGTGGCAGTACTTC
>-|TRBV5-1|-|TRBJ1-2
CASSLGRRTSGYTF
TGCGCCAGCAGCTTGGGGCGTAGGACGTCTGGCTACACCTTC
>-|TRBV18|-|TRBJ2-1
CASSPPEPGSYNEQFF
TGTGCCAGCTCACCACCCGAGCCGGGTTCCTACAATGAGCAGTTCTTC
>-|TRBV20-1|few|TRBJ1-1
CSAGRGEEAFF
TGCAGTGCTGGGCGGGGAGAAGAAGCTTTCTTT
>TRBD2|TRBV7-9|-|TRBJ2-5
CASSRSGDYQETQYF
TGTGCCAGCAGCAGGAGCGGGGACTACCAAGAGACCCAGTACTTC
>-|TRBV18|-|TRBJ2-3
CASSGLNTDTQYF
TGTGCCAGCTCAGGTCTTAACACAGATACGCAGTATTTT
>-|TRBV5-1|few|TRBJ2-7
CASSLGTYEQYF
TGCGCCAGCAGCCTTGGGACCTACGAGCAGTACTTC
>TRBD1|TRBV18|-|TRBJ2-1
CASSPDRGRGNEQFF
TGTGCCAGCTCACCGGACAGGGGGCGCGGGAATGAGCAGTTCTTC
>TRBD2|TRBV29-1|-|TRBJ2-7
CSVDGGRVPYEQYF
TGCAGCGTGGACGGCGGGAGGGTCCCCTACGAGCAGTACTTC
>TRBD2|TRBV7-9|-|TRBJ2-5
CASSHWSGRAKETQYF
TGTGCCAGCAGCCACTGGAGCGGGAGGGCCAAAGAGACCCAGTACTTC
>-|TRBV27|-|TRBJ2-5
CASSLRDGGETQYF
TGTGCCAGCAGTTTGAGGGATGGGGGGGAGACCCAGTACTTC
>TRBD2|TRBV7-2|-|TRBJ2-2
CASSLVGTSGNTGELFF
TGTGCCAGCAGCTTAGTAGGTACTAGCGGCAACACCGGGGAGCTGTTTTTT
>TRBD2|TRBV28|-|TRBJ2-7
CASKRAGLISYEQYF
TGTGCCAGCAAAAGAGCGGGGTTGATCTCCTACGAGCAGTACTTC
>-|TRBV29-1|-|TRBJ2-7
CSVVWVFSYEQYF
TGCAGCGTTGTCTGGGTCTTTTCCTACGAGCAGTACTTC
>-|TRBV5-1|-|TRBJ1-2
CASSSPETGLYGYTF
TGCGCCAGCAGCTCCCCCGAGACGGGGCTATACGGCTACACCTTC
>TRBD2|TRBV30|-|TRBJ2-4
CAWSPRGDIQYF
TGTGCCTGGAGTCCACGGGGGGACATTCAGTACTTC
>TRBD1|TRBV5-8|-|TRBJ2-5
CASSPTGGGETQYF
TGTGCCAGCAGCCCGACAGGGGGCGGGGAGACCCAGTACTTC
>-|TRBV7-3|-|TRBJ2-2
CASRSGGQNTGELFF
TGTGCCAGCAGATCCGGTGGACAGAACACCGGGGAGCTGTTTTTT
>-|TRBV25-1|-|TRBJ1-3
CASSRGGGYSGNTIYF
TGTGCCAGCAGTCGAGGGGGGGGGTACTCTGGAAACACCATATATTTT
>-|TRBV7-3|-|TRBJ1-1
CASSSSGITEAFF
TGTGCCAGCAGCTCTTCAGGGATCACTGAAGCTTTCTTT
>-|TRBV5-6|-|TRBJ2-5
CASSSGQPQETQYF
TGTGCCAGCAGCTCTGGACAGCCTCAAGAGACCCAGTACTTC
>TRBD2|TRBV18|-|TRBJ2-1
CASSPGTTDHNEQFF
TGTGCCAGCTCACCCGGGACTACGGACCACAATGAGCAGTTCTTC
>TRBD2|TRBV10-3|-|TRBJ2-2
CAIKGLAGGGTTGELFF
TGTGCCATCAAGGGACTAGCGGGAGGGGGTACGACCGGGGAGCTGTTTTTT
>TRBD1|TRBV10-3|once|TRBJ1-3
CAISLTGTGGAGNTIYF
TGTGCCATCAGCCTGACCGGGACAGGGGGAGCTGGAAACACCATATATTTT
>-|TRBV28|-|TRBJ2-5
CASGKIEETQYF
TGTGCCAGCGGTAAGATCGAGGAGACCCAGTACTTC
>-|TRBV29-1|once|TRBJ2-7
CSVEFLTERYEQYF
TGCAGCGTTGAATTCCTGACAGAGAGATACGAGCAGTACTTC
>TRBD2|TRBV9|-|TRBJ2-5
CASSVELAGGETQYF
TGTGCCAGCAGCGTAGAGCTAGCGGGAGGGGAGACCCAGTACTTC
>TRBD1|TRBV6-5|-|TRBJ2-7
CASSPLGQEFEQYF
TGTGCCAGCAGCCCTCTGGGACAGGAGTTCGAGCAGTACTTC
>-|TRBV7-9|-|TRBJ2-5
CASTLSHSRQETQYF
TGTGCCAGCACCCTGTCTCACTCGAGGCAAGAGACCCAGTACTTC
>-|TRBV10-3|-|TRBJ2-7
CASRRDSYEQYF
TGTGCCTCCCGGAGGGACTCCTACGAGCAGTACTTC
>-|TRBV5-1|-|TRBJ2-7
CASSLEVAGPYEQYF
TGCGCCAGCAGCTTGGAGGTTGCAGGCCCCTACGAGCAGTACTTC
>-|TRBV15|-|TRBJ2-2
CATSRELVSGELFF
TGTGCCACCAGCAGAGAACTAGTCAGCGGGGAGCTGTTTTTT
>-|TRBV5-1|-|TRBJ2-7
CASSLSSGPQDEQYF
TGCGCCAGCAGCTTGTCTTCCGGCCCACAGGACGAGCAGTACTTC
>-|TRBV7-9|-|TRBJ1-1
CASSPRAGLNTEAFF
TGTGCCAGCAGCCCCCGGGCGGGTTTGAACACTGAAGCTTTCTTT
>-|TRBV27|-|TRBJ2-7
CASSFLPPGASEQYF
TGTGCCAGCAGTTTCCTCCCCCCGGGGGCCAGCGAGCAGTACTTC